The present entry profiles one T cell receptor beta chain with its context. The antigen remains undetermined. This specimen comes from a study of cytomegalovirus exposure and HLA in healthy donors. Findings and caveats of the study: The investigators catalogued 150 to 200 TCR beta chains as cytomegalovirus-associated. One variant, a missense change in DCLRE1C, was linked in a later analysis to TCR beta V- and J-gene trimming.

The PCR contained 60 Vbeta and 13 Jbeta primers. The table came from immunoSEQ multiplex PCR; TCRdb's copy has only in-frame clones and leaves some out. The data hold about 160,000 clones, with 82% observed a single time. Sequenced input: PBMCs. The clonotype was recovered from a girl between 5 and 17 years old in good health and CMV-seropositive.

CDR3 DNA sequence: TGTGCCACTCGTCCGGGACAGGGTCAAATTTACCCCGAGCAGTACTTC. Translation gives CATRPGQGQIYPEQYF. V gene TRBV5-4 combines with J gene TRBJ2-7, with 9 bases matching TRBD1. V shed 9 bases, J shed 6 bases, and the junction held 19 bases outside the gene matches. This CDR3 contains 16 residues. CDR1 and CDR2 from the germline V gene are SGHNT and YYREEE (reference sequence).